The rows below give T cell receptor beta chains drawn from one sample of a study of blood T cell repertoires in COVID-19. Profiled with immunoSEQ multiplex PCR; TCRdb holds only in-frame clones, not every one. The sample includes approximately 290,000 clones, approximately 90% of them seen just once. Sequencing was carried out using peripheral blood. Receptors were obtained from a man between 18 and 35 years old with active or convalescent COVID-19. Both conserved end residues are part of each CDR3. A D gene is named only where the DNA matches it firmly. Clone size is shown for a subset of rows, as once, few, many or a class of expanded clone.

CDR3 protein: CASSLGTTYEQYF
CDR3 DNA: TGTGCCAGCAGTTTAGGGACAACCTACGAGCAGTACTTC
V gene: TRBV12-3/TRBV12-4
J gene: TRBJ2-7
clone size: many
D gene: NA

CDR3 protein: CASSQSGAPNTGELFF
CDR3 DNA: TGTGCCAGCAGCCAGAGCGGGGCTCCGAACACCGGGGAGCTGTTTTTT
V gene: TRBV14
J gene: TRBJ2-2
clone size: NA
D gene: TRBD2

CDR3 protein: CASSVEPGLDNNEQFF
CDR3 DNA: TGCGCCAGCAGCGTAGAACCGGGACTAGACAACAATGAGCAGTTCTTC
V gene: TRBV5-1
J gene: TRBJ2-1
clone size: NA
D gene: TRBD2

CDR3 protein: CASSQGTGNLKLFF
CDR3 DNA: TGTGCCAGCAGCCAAGGGACAGGGAATCTAAAACTGTTTTTT
V gene: TRBV5-4
J gene: TRBJ1-4
clone size: once
D gene: TRBD1

CDR3 protein: CASSHTGGNTIYF
CDR3 DNA: TGCGCCAGCAGCCACACAGGGGGAAACACCATATATTTT
V gene: TRBV4-1
J gene: TRBJ1-3
clone size: once
D gene: NA

CDR3 protein: CAKRQGDLYGYTF
CDR3 DNA: TGTGCCAAAAGACAGGGGGACCTCTATGGCTACACCTTC
V gene: TRBV2
J gene: TRBJ1-2
clone size: once
D gene: TRBD1

CDR3 protein: CASSRGHKDGYTF
CDR3 DNA: TGTGCCAGCAGCCGAGGACATAAAGATGGCTACACCTTC
V gene: TRBV12-3/TRBV12-4
J gene: TRBJ1-2
clone size: NA
D gene: NA

CDR3 protein: CSVAGTGNNQPQHF
CDR3 DNA: TGCAGCGTTGCTGGGACAGGGAATAACCAGCCCCAGCATTTT
V gene: TRBV29-1
J gene: TRBJ1-5
clone size: NA
D gene: TRBD1

CDR3 protein: CASSYRPGGKTYEQYF
CDR3 DNA: TGTGCCAGCAGTTATAGGCCAGGGGGCAAGACCTACGAGCAGTACTTC
V gene: TRBV6-2/TRBV6-3
J gene: TRBJ2-7
clone size: NA
D gene: TRBD1

CDR3 protein: CASSWTGNEKLFF
CDR3 DNA: TGTGCCAGCAGTTGGACAGGGAATGAAAAACTGTTTTTT
V gene: TRBV7-9
J gene: TRBJ1-4
clone size: few
D gene: TRBD1

CDR3 protein: CASRISPGIRTGGANVLTF
CDR3 DNA: TGTGCCAGCAGGATCTCTCCCGGGATCCGGACGGGAGGGGCCAACGTCCTGACTTTC
V gene: TRBV27
J gene: TRBJ2-6
clone size: NA
D gene: NA

CDR3 protein: CATAMTDSTDTQYF
CDR3 DNA: TGTGCCACCGCGATGACAGACAGCACAGATACGCAGTATTTT
V gene: TRBV24-1
J gene: TRBJ2-3
clone size: NA
D gene: NA

CDR3 protein: CASSEWGTDTYEQYF
CDR3 DNA: TGTGCCAGCAGTGAATGGGGGACAGACACCTACGAGCAGTACTTC
V gene: TRBV6-1
J gene: TRBJ2-7
clone size: NA
D gene: TRBD1

CDR3 protein: CASQDNYNEQFF
CDR3 DNA: TGTGCCAGCCAGGACAACTACAATGAGCAGTTCTTC
V gene: TRBV27
J gene: TRBJ2-1
clone size: NA
D gene: NA

CDR3 protein: CASSLAGSYNEQFF
CDR3 DNA: TGTGCCAGCAGCTTAGCGGGCAGCTACAATGAGCAGTTCTTC
V gene: TRBV7-9
J gene: TRBJ2-1
clone size: NA
D gene: NA

CDR3 protein: CASSLTGGSTGELFF
CDR3 DNA: TGTGCCAGCAGCTTAACAGGGGGCAGTACCGGGGAGCTGTTTTTT
V gene: TRBV7-3
J gene: TRBJ2-2
clone size: once
D gene: TRBD1

CDR3 protein: CASSIEGDHPYEQYF
CDR3 DNA: TGTGCCAGTAGTATAGAAGGGGATCATCCCTACGAGCAGTACTTC
V gene: TRBV19
J gene: TRBJ2-7
clone size: NA
D gene: NA

CDR3 protein: CASSPWGGTNEKLFF
CDR3 DNA: TGTGCCAGCAGCCCATGGGGAGGAACTAATGAAAAACTGTTTTTT
V gene: TRBV6-5
J gene: TRBJ1-4
clone size: NA
D gene: NA